The entry that follows covers one T cell receptor beta chain sequence. Its target is unknown. This record comes from a study of identical twins. Study findings and constraints: Researchers reported weaker excess twin sharing in beta out-of-frame sequences.

A universal primer site came from template switching; cDNA carried unique molecular identifiers. From the 5' RACE reads, TCRdb called clonotypes with MiXCR, one entry per CDR3 protein. The table records 540,000 or so distinct CDR3 sequences, 20% to 25% of them present only once. V was pared by 3 bases and J by 8 bases, with 20 bases between. This CDR3 region has 15 residues. The germline gives CDR1 SGHRS, CDR2 YFSETQ. These data also featured in a second study, about yellow fever vaccine responses in identical twins.

The chain has TRBV5-1 and TRBJ1-1; D might be TRBD1 (5 bases). The sequenced material came from CD4+ T cells sorted from blood. The source is a woman aged 18-30 years in good health. CDR3 sequence (DNA): TGCGCCAGCAGCTGGGTTGCCGGGACGGAGTTAGAAGCTTTCTTT. It specifies CASSWVAGTELEAFF.